This T cell receptor beta chain was captured by sequencing in a study of stem cell transplantation in POMP-related autoinflammatory disease. TCRdb keeps only in-frame clones here, not all; method: immunoSEQ multiplex PCR. This table holds 80 to 100 clones. Overall study results and limits: In PRAID patients, the number of distinct TRB V-J gene pairings was restricted. PRAID patients trended toward lower TRB diversity and higher clonality in all analyzed T-cell subsets.

This clone was observed a few times. Its antigen is unknown. Specimen: CD4+ follicular helper T cells (Tfh) from PBMCs. The clonotype was recovered from a human donor in good health.

The CDR3 DNA reads TGTGCCAGCAGCCGGAAGCTCTACACTTTCTCTGAGACCCAGTACTTC. This sequence encodes CASSRKLYTFSETQYF. The V gene is TRBV21-1, the J gene TRBJ2-5. TRBV21-1 is designated a pseudogene. CDR3 length equals 16 residues.